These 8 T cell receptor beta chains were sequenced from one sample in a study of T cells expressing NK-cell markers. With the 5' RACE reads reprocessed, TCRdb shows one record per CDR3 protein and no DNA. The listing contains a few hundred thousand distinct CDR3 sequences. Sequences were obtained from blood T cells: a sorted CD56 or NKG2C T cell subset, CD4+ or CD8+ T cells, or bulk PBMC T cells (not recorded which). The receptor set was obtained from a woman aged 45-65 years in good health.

CDR3 in amino acids: CASSVVASGRGVNEQFF. The V gene is TRBV9, the J gene TRBJ2-1; TCRdb designates TRBD1, a call that cannot be tested without DNA. The CDR3 covers 17 residues. CDR1 is SGDLS and CDR2 is YYNGEE in the germline V gene.

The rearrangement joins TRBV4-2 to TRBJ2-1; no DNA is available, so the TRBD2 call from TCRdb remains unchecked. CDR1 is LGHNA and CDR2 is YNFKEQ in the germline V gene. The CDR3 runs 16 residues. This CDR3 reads CASSPSVAGGYNEQFF.

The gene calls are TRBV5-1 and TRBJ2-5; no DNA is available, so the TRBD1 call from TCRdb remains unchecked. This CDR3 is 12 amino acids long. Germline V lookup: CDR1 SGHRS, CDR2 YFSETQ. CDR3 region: CASSSQGETQYF.

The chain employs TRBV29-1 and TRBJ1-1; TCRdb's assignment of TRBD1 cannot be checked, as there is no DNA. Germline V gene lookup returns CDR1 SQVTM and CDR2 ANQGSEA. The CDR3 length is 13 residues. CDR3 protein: CSATSGSGTEAFF.

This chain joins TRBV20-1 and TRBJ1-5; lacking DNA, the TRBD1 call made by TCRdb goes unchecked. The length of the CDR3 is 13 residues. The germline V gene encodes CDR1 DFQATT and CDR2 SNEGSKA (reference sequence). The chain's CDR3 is CSASAGWDQPQHF.

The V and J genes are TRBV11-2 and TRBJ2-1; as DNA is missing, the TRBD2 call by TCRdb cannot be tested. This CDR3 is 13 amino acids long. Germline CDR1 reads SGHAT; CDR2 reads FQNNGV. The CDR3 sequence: CASSFPLAGEQFF.

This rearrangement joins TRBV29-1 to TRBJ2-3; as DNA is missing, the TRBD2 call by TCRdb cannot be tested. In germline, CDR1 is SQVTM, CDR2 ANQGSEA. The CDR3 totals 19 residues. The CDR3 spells CSVEGGKVAGPPRTDTQYF.

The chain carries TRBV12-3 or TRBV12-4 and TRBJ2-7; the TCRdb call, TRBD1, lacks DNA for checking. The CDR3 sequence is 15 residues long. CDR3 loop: CASRARGPSSYEQYF.